These 9 T cell receptor beta chains originate from one sample sequenced in a study of T cell responses to AZD1222 COVID-19 vaccine. Repertoires were generated with immunoSEQ multiplex PCR, while TCRdb's copy carries only in-frame clones and drops some. The table shows some 140,000 clones, with about 92% occurring only once. The specimen was peripheral blood, collected on day 0 of AZD1222 vaccination. These receptors were taken from an adult in good health.

This chain links TRBV5-6 with TRBJ2-7; the D is unclear. The CDR3 covers 17 residues. Deletions cut 4 bases from V and 0 bases from J, with 20 bases between. The germline gives CDR1 SGHDT, CDR2 YYEEEE. In nucleotides, the CDR3 is TGTGCCAGCAGCCAGCAATCCAAAAGGTCATACTCCTACGAGCAGTACTTC. The encoded protein is CASSQQSKRSYSYEQYF.

This clone was detected only once. The chain couples TRBV6-2 or TRBV6-3 to TRBJ2-7; D possibly matches TRBD1 or TRBD2 (6 bases each). Trimming took off 5 bases at V and 6 bases at J, with 8 bases between the two ends. Germline V gene data show CDR1 as MNHEY and CDR2 as SVGEGT. The CDR3 sequence is 11 residues long. The CDR3 region is CASSRGREQYF. As DNA, the CDR3 is TGTGCCAGCAGTCGGGGGCGCGAGCAGTACTTC.

This clone occurred once. The CDR3 DNA follows: TGTGCCATCAGTGAGTCCAGAGCGGGCTACCAAGAGACCCAGTACTTC. It codes for CAISESRAGYQETQYF. The V gene is TRBV10-3, the J gene TRBJ2-5; the D gene is possibly TRBD2 (6 bases). The CDR3 runs 16 residues. The germline V gene encodes CDR1 ENHRY and CDR2 SYGVKD. With 0 bases removed from V and 0 bases from J, the gap between germline ends came to 11 bases.

The V call is TRBV20-1, the J call TRBJ2-7; D not resolved. The CDR3 is 11 amino acids. Trimming cost V 5 bases and J 7 bases, with 12 bases left between them. Germline CDR1 is DFQATT and CDR2 is SNEGSKA (reference sequence). CDR3 nucleotides: TGCAGTGCTTCCCAGACGCGGGAGCAGTACTTC. Residues: CSASQTREQYF.

The rearrangement uses TRBV19 and TRBJ1-1; D not resolved. V lost 5 bases, J lost 1 base, and 20 bases lay in between. The length of the CDR3 is 17 residues. The germline gives CDR1 LNHDA, CDR2 SQIVND (reference sequence). The CDR3: CASSSRGIKDGNTEAFF. CDR3 nucleotides: TGTGCCAGTAGTTCAAGAGGGATAAAGGACGGGAACACTGAAGCTTTCTTT.

The chain has TRBV5-6 and TRBJ1-4; the match to TRBD1 covers 9 bases. Trimming cost V 2 bases and J 7 bases; bases outside gene matches: 3. The germline V gene encodes CDR1 SGHDT and CDR2 YYEEEE. The CDR3 contains 14 residues. The CDR3 sequence is CASSFRDRVEKLFF. The CDR3 DNA reads TGTGCCAGCAGCTTCCGGGACAGGGTTGAAAAACTGTTTTTT.

V gene TRBV12-3 or TRBV12-4 combines with J gene TRBJ2-4; D possibly corresponds to TRBD2 (5 bases). This CDR3 comprises 13 residues. The V end lost 7 bases, the J end lost 1 base, and 8 bases lay between the germline ends. The CDR3 nucleotides read TGTGCCAGCACCTTAGCGGCCAAAAACATTCAGTACTTC. Protein: CASTLAAKNIQYF.

The chain has TRBV7-9 and TRBJ1-1, with D unresolved. The CDR3 is 14 residues long. The germline CDR1 and CDR2 sequences are SEHNR and FQNEAQ (reference sequence). V was pared by 3 bases and J by 0 bases, with 8 bases between. CDR3 bases: TGTGCCAGCAGCTTTACTACAGTGAACACTGAAGCTTTCTTT. Its translation is CASSFTTVNTEAFF.

This clone has only one observation. V usage is TRBV5-4 and J usage is TRBJ1-2, with 11 bases lining up with TRBD1. The CDR3 sequence is 14 residues long. Trimming removed 6 bases from V and 4 bases from J; junction bases left unmatched: 5. CDR1 is SGHNT and CDR2 is YYREEE in the germline V gene (reference sequence). The CDR3 nucleotides read TGTGCCAGCACCCGGGGGACAGGGGGCTATGGCTACACCTTC. Its translation is CASTRGTGGYGYTF.